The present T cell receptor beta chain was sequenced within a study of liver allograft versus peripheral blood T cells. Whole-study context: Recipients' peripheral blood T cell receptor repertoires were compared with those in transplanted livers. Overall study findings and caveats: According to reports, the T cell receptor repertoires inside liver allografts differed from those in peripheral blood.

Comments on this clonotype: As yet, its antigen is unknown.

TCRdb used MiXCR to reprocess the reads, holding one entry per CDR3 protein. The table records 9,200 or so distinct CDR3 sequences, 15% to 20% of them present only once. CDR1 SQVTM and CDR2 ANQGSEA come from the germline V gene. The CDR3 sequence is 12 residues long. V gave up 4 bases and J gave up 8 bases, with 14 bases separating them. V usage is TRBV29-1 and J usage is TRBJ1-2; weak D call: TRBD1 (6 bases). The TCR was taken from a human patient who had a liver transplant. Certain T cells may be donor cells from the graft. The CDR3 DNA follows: TGCAGCGTTGTTGGGGCAGGGGAAGGCTACACCTTC. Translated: CSVVGAGEGYTF.